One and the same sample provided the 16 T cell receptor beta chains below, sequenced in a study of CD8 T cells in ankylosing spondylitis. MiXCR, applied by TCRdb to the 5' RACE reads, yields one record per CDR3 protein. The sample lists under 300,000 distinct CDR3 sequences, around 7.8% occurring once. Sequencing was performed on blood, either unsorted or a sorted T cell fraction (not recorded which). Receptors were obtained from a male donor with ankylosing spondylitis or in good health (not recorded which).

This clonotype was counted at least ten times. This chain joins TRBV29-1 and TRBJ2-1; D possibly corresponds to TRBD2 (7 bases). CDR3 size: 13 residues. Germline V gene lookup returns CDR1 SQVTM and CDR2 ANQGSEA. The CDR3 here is CSVWGGPVNEQFF. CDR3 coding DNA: TGCAGTGTCTGGGGGGGCCCGGTCAATGAGCAGTTCTTC.

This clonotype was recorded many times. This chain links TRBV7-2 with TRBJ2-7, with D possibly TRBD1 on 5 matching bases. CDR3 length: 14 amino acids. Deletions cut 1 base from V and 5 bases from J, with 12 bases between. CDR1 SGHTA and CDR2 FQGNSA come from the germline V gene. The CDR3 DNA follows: TGTGCCAGCAGCTTAGGGGGCCTAATAAACGAGCAGTACTTC. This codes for CASSLGGLINEQYF.

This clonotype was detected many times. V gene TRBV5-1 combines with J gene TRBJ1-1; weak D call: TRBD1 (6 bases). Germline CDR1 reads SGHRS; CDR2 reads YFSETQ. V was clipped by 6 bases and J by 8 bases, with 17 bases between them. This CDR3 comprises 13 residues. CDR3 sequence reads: CASKGVRAQEAFF. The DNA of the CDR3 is TGCGCCAGCAAGGGGGTCCGGGCCCAGGAAGCTTTCTTT.

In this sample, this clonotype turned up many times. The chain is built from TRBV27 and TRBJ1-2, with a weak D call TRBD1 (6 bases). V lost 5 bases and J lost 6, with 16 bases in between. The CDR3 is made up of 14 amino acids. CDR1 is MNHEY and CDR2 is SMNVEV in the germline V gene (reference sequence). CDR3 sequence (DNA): TGTGCCAGCAGTCTCCGAGGGGGGCTACATGGCTACACCTTC. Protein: CASSLRGGLHGYTF.

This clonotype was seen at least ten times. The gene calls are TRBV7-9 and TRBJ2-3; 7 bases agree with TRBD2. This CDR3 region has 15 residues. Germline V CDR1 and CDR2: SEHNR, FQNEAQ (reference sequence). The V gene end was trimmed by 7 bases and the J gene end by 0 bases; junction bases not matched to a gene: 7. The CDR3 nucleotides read TGTGCCAGCACCCAAGCTAGCGGTAGCACAGATACGCAGTATTTT. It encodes CASTQASGSTDTQYF.

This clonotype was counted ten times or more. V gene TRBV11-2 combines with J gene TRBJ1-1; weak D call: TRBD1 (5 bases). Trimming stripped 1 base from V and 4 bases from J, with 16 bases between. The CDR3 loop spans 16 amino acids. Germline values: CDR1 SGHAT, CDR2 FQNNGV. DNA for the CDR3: TGTGCCAGCAGCTTAGTAATGGGGGTAAGGATCACTGAAGCTTTCTTT. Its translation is CASSLVMGVRITEAFF.

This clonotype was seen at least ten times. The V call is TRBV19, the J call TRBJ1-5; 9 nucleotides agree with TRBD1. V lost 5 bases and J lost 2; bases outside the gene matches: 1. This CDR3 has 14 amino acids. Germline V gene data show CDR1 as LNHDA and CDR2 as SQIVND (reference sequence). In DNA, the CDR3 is TGTGCCAGTAGTGGGGACAGGGGCAATCAGCCCCAGCATTTT. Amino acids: CASSGDRGNQPQHF.

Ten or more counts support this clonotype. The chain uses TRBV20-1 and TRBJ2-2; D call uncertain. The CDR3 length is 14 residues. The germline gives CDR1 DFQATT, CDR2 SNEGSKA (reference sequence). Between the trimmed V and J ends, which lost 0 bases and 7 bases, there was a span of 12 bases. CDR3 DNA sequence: TGCAGTGCTAGAGATGGATACCAGATCGGGGAGCTGTTTTTT. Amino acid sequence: CSARDGYQIGELFF.

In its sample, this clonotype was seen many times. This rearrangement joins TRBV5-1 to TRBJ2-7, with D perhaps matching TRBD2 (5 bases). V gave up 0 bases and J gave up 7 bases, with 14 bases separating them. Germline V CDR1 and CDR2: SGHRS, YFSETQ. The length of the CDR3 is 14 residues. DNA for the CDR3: TGCGCCAGCAGCTTGGCAAAGATGACGGGGGAGCAGTACTTC. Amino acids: CASSLAKMTGEQYF. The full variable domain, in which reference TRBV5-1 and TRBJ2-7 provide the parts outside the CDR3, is KAGVTQTPRYLIKTRGQQVTLSCSPISGHRSVSWYQQTPGQGLQFLFEYFSETQRNKGNFPGRFSGRQFSNSRSEMNVSTLELGDSALYLCASSLAKMTGEQYFGPGTRLTVT.

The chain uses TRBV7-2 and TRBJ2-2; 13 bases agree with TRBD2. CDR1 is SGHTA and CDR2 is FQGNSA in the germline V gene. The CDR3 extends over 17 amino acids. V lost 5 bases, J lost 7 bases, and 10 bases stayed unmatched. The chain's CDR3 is CASSLGLAGATDGELFF. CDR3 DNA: TGTGCCAGCAGCCTCGGACTAGCGGGAGCGACGGACGGGGAGCTGTTTTTT.

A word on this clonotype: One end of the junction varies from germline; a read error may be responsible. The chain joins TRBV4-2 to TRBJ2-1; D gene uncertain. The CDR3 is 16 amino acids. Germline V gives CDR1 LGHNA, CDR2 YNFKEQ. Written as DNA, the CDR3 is TGTGCCAGCAGCCAAGAGTCCGGACCGTCCTACAACGAGCAGTTCTTC. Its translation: CASSQESGPSYNEQFF.

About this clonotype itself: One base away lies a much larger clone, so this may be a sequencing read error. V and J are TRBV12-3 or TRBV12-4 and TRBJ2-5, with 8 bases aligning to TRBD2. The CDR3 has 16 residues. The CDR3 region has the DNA TGTGCCAGCAGTTTAAGGGGACTAGACCCGCAAGAGCCCCAGTACTTC. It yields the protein CASSLRGLDPQEPQYF.

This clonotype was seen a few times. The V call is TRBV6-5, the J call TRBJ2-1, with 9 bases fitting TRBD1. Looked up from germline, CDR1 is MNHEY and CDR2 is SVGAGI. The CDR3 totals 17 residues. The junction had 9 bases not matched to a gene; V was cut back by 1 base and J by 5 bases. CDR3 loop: CASSYFGQGRTHNEQFF. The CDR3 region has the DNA TGTGCCAGCAGTTACTTTGGACAGGGGCGCACCCACAATGAGCAGTTCTTC.

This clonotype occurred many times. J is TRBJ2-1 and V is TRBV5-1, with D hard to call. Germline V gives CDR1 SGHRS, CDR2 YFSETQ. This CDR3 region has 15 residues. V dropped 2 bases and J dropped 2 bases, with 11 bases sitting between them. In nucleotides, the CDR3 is TGCGCCAGCAGCTTAGGGTACGGTCCCTACAATGAGCAGTTCTTC. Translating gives CASSLGYGPYNEQFF. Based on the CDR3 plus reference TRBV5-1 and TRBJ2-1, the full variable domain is KAGVTQTPRYLIKTRGQQVTLSCSPISGHRSVSWYQQTPGQGLQFLFEYFSETQRNKGNFPGRFSGRQFSNSRSEMNVSTLELGDSALYLCASSLGYGPYNEQFFGPGTRLTVL.

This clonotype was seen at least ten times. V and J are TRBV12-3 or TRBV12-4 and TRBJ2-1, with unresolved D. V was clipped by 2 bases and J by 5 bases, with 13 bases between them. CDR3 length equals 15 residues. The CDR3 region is CASSLPRLVNNEQFF. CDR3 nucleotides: TGTGCCAGCAGTTTACCGCGCCTAGTCAACAATGAGCAGTTCTTC.

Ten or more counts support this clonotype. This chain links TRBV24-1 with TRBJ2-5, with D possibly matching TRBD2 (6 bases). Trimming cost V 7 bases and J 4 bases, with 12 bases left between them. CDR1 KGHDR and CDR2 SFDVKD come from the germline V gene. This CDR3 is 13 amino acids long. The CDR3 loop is CATSEHGRETQYF. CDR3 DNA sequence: TGTGCCACCAGCGAACACGGGAGAGAGACCCAGTACTTC.